This entry features one T cell receptor (beta chain) sequence. TCRdb's table, derived via immunoSEQ multiplex PCR, lists solely in-frame clones and lacks some. In the table there are about 120,000 clones, around 91% of which are singletons. The ends were cut back, 8 bases at V and 0 bases at J, with 11 bases in the middle. There are 14 residues in the CDR3. CDR1 and CDR2 (germline): MDHEN, SYDVKM. This specimen comes from a study of OX40 agonist ivuxolimab in advanced cancers. Study-wide background: Treatment of patients was with ivuxolimab, an agonistic anti-OX40 (CD134) antibody. One patient with hepatocellular carcinoma and two with cutaneous melanoma, three in all, had partial responses. A mean age of around 66 years, range about 20 to 79, was recorded, and 70% to 85% were male.

The chain links TRBV28 to TRBJ2-4; no clear D. The sequenced sample was CD4+ or CD8+ T cells sorted from blood, obtained in a trial of the OX40 agonist ivuxolimab. The clonotype originates from an adult with an advanced solid tumor such as melanoma, head and neck, liver or kidney cancer. Here the CDR3 reads CASGSILAKNIQYF. CDR3 nucleotide sequence: TGTGCCAGCGGATCTATTCTAGCCAAAAACATTCAGTACTTC.